This section outlines one TCR beta chain sequence together with its context. Its antigen remains unidentified. One base away there is no much larger clone; base qualities are not given. The immunoSEQ Assay, a bias-controlled multiplex PCR, was used to amplify TCRbeta CDR3 regions from genomic DNA. For the original study's pipeline: Within the assay, amplification of reference gene primers was used to estimate how many nucleated cells each sample contained. To quantify the absolute abundance of each unique TCRbeta CDR3 rearrangement, sequence reads were collapsed and filtered. For each sample, productive Simpson clonality was calculated by taking the square root of Simpson's diversity index across productive rearrangements. TCRdb re-hosts the immuneACCESS table, in-frame sequences only. Its copies lack some clones; in the studies checked, an unresolved V gene accounts for under half of them, and the cause for the rest is not known. V, J and clone size are taken as reported in that table, and D and trimming were inferred from the DNA itself. The sample table holds under 400,000 clones, of which over 75% were seen once. Of the sample, roughly 1.9% is held by the ten largest clones.

This record comes from a study of blood T cell repertoires in COVID-19 (dated by TCRdb to 2020 to 2021). For context, the study as a whole: For ImmuneRACE Cohort 3, a participant was defined as recovered based on two consecutive negative NP/OP PCR tests, clearance by a healthcare professional, or resolution of symptoms. The material from the prospective study consisted of cDNA or gDNA derived from T cells, B-cell-depleted T cells, or PBMCs. Where HLA class I and class II types were available, the types were taken from metadata supplied by the sample provider, not from assay-based typing. Subjects who had been exposed to COVID-19, were actively infected with it, or had recovered from it provided the deeply sampled blood TCRbeta repertoires that made up the dataset. The repertoires were released in a freely available public database meant as a resource for research on the immune response to SARS-CoV-2. The collaborator samples originated in the United States, Italy and Spain and spanned the acute and convalescent phases of COVID-19. Nearly every sample came with metadata listing a de-identified subject ID, COVID-19 status, age in years and sex. Samples were obtained from the ongoing ImmuneRACE study (first 160 participants) and from 1,254 subjects provided by 6 global collaborators. Overall study outcomes, separate from this receptor: The quantity of clinical and demographic metadata differed by source and by participant and was supplied without curation.

In the prospective study, participants were about 18 to 100 years old, resided in about two dozen geographic areas of the United States, and were enrolled through a virtual design. In the prospective study, cohorts were assigned on the basis of participant-reported clinical history obtained from a screening survey and a study questionnaire. Each participant in the prospective study had whole blood, serum and a nasopharyngeal or oropharyngeal swab collected by mobile phlebotomists. Prospective study participants could optionally give additional blood draws and questionnaires over an approximately 2-month period. Prospective study blood samples were shipped either frozen or at room temperature before DNA extraction. The junction shows trimming of 6 bases on V and 7 bases on J, plus 22 bases between the germline ends. The CDR3 runs 17 amino acids, cysteine and phenylalanine included. CDR3 DNA only is kept here, 51 bases in frame from base 1. For CDR1 and CDR2, the germline V gene (reference sequence) lists MNHEY and SMNVEV.

This receptor chain uses TRBV27 and TRBJ1-6; matching of 5 bases hints at TRBD1 as the D gene. Sequencing was done on a sample of PBMCs or T cells enriched from blood (not recorded which). The receptor was derived from a man aged 40-49 years in a cohort exposed to, infected with or recovered from COVID-19 (not recorded which). The sequenced DNA is TGTGCCAGCAGCTTACGGGTGCAGGGAACCACGAATTCACCCCTCCACTTT. It is translated as CASSLRVQGTTNSPLHF.